This TCR beta chain emerged from a study of cytomegalovirus exposure and HLA in healthy donors (dated by TCRdb to 2015 to 2018). With respect to the entire study: According to a later analysis, the 120 validation repertoires were produced on the same platform as the 600 to 850 repertoires of the first cohort. High-throughput TCR immunosequencing, statistical association of individual TCRs with disease status, and machine learning were combined to predict cytomegalovirus infection status. The aim of the study was to test whether cataloging public T cell receptors could identify signatures of past pathogen exposure. A separate validation cohort of more than 100 different subjects was used in addition to the 666-subject first cohort. Study-level results and caveats: While some public TCRs were present in many individuals, most TCR sequences turned up only very rarely across donors. A few of the identified cytomegalovirus-associated TCR beta chains were confirmed in vitro to be specific for cytomegalovirus antigens. A later analysis found that TCRs clustered in the first cohort also tended to co-occur in the roughly 120 validation repertoires, with just under 95% of cluster scores above 0. The classifier was reported to diagnose cytomegalovirus status with high specificity and sensitivity in both the original cohort and the validation cohort. All 120 or so repertoires were used to score co-occurrence in the validation cohort in a later analysis, because that analysis had no HLA typing for the cohort. The authors suggested that the approach could potentially be extended to other disease states and immunological phenotypes. The study gave a list of more than 150 TCR beta chains associated with cytomegalovirus.

Receptor amplification or capture employed the immunoSEQ multiplex PCR assay. In the authors' own workflow: To diagnose cytomegalovirus status from the catalog of TCR beta chain sequences, a statistical classification framework was built. This immuneACCESS table, as held by TCRdb, lists in-frame sequences with V and J called but not all clones. Of the missing ones, under half trace to an unresolved V gene in checked studies; the others have no known cause. The D gene and trimming were derived from the DNA, and the V and J assignments and clone size from that table. The sample table contains 150,000 or so clones; only one count was recorded for roughly 89% of them. The ten largest clones capture 1.4% of the sample. The donors belonged to the validation cohort of around 130 subjects, which was separate from the roughly 700-subject first cohort. CDR1 and CDR2, per the germline V gene (reference sequence), are MNHNY and SVGAGI. V is pruned by 2 bases and J by 2 bases, leaving 6 bases of the junction without a gene match. The cysteine opens and the phenylalanine closes a CDR3 of 16 amino acids. This entry keeps only the CDR3 DNA: 48 bases, framed from base 1.

Concerning this clone itself: Which antigen it targets is not known. No base qualities exist here, and no much larger clone lies one base off it.

Sequencing was performed on PBMCs. The chain joins TRBV6-6 to TRBJ1-3, with 7 bases in between that match TRBD1. The source is a woman in her 30s in good health and CMV-seronegative. The DNA reads TGTGCCAGCAGTTACGGGTCCCAGGGGGCTGGAAACACCATATATTTT. Its coded protein is CASSYGSQGAGNTIYF.